What follows are 25 T cell receptor beta chains derived from one specimen sequenced in a study of identical twins. A single record per CDR3 protein comes from TCRdb applying MiXCR to the 5' RACE reads. The sample lists 400,000 to 500,000 distinct CDR3 sequences; about 18% were seen once. The source material was naive T cells sorted from blood. The receptors were gathered from a man between 50 and 59 years old in good health.

This clonotype was seen at least ten times. The junction departs from the called germline gene at one end, perhaps through a read error. This chain's CDR3 is CATSDVGTSGRIF. The CDR3 region has the DNA TGTGCCACCAGTGATGTCGGGACTAGCGGGAGAATTTTC. V is TRBV24-1 and J is TRBJ2-1, with 14 bases that match TRBD2. This CDR3 spans 13 amino acids. Looked up from germline, CDR1 is KGHDR and CDR2 is SFDVKD.

This clonotype was counted between two and nine times. The chain carries TRBV11-2 and TRBJ1-5; possibly TRBD1 for D (5 bases). Trimming removed 5 bases from V and 4 bases from J, with 24 bases in between. Germline V gives CDR1 SGHAT, CDR2 FQNNGV. The CDR3 consists of 18 residues. The CDR3 loop is CASSLIRSEERGNQPQHF. The CDR3 DNA follows: TGTGCCAGCAGCCTTATAAGGTCCGAGGAAAGGGGAAATCAGCCCCAGCATTTT.

The J gene is TRBJ2-7, the V gene TRBV6-5; 11 positions match TRBD1. J was trimmed by 6 bases and V by 2 bases; bases with no gene match: 3. Germline V gene lookup returns CDR1 MNHEY and CDR2 SVGAGI. The CDR3 totals 14 residues. The CDR3 DNA is TGTGCCAGCAGTTACGCCGGGACAGGGGGCGAGCAGTACTTC. Its translation: CASSYAGTGGEQYF.

The V gene is TRBV20-1, the J gene TRBJ1-4, with D hard to call. The CDR3 is 14 amino acids. V lost 6 bases and J lost 0, with 11 bases in between. In germline, CDR1 is DFQATT, CDR2 SNEGSKA (reference sequence). DNA for the CDR3: TGCAGTGCCCGTGGGGATCCAACTAATGAAAAACTGTTTTTT. Protein sequence: CSARGDPTNEKLFF.

The chain employs TRBV20-1 and TRBJ2-7; D may be TRBD2 (6 bases). Per germline, CDR1 DFQATT and CDR2 SNEGSKA (reference sequence). The ends were cut back, 3 bases at V and 2 bases at J, with 17 bases in the middle. The CDR3 totals 15 residues. The DNA for the CDR3 is TGCAGTGCTAGTGGGGCGCGGGAAGCCCCCTACGAGCAGTACTTC. This translates into CSASGAREAPYEQYF.

The rearrangement links TRBV10-3 to TRBJ1-4; D unclear. The CDR3 runs to 14 residues. The V end lost 4 bases, the J end lost 0 bases, and 6 bases lay between the germline ends. Germline V gives CDR1 ENHRY, CDR2 SYGVKD. CDR3 sequence reads: CAISGTSTNEKLFF. The CDR3 DNA reads TGTGCCATCAGTGGGACTTCAACTAATGAAAAACTGTTTTTT.

The J gene is TRBJ2-1, the V gene TRBV5-1; D is uncertain. The germline CDR1 and CDR2 sequences are SGHRS and YFSETQ. The CDR3 has 13 amino acids. Trimming left V 6 bases short and J 5 bases short, with 12 bases between. The CDR3 nucleotides read TGCGCCAGCAACGAAGTGTTTAACAATGAGCAGTTCTTC. Protein product: CASNEVFNNEQFF.

The chain uses TRBV20-1 and TRBJ2-3, with D unclear. V was pared by 4 bases and J by 6 bases, with 14 bases between. The CDR3 extends over 13 amino acids. Germline CDR1 reads DFQATT; CDR2 reads SNEGSKA (reference sequence). This CDR3 reads CSATIMASDTQYF. The CDR3 nucleotides read TGCAGTGCTACTATCATGGCGTCCGATACGCAGTATTTT.

This clonotype was counted between two and nine times. This rearrangement joins TRBV7-2 to TRBJ2-1; D is perhaps TRBD1 or TRBD2 (5 bases each). Trimming took off 5 bases at V and 6 bases at J, with 14 bases between the two ends. Germline values: CDR1 SGHTA, CDR2 FQGNSA. The CDR3 is 14 amino acids. CDR3 amino acids: CASSGDVGANEQFF. DNA for the CDR3: TGTGCCAGCAGCGGGGACGTCGGGGCCAATGAGCAGTTCTTC.

Turning to this clonotype: The germline gene is not matched at one end of the junction; a read error may be the cause. The chain is built from TRBV30 and TRBJ1-4; tentatively, D is TRBD1 (6 bases). Germline V CDR1 and CDR2: GTSNPN, SVGIG (reference sequence). The CDR3 covers 13 residues. The DNA for the CDR3 is TGTGCCTGGGGGACACAACCGAATGAAAACCTGTTTTTT. It encodes CAWGTQPNENLFF.

The sample holds many counts of this clonotype. The CDR3 DNA sequence: TGTGCCAGCAGCTCGCAGGGGGCGGCTCCCGAAAAACTGTTTTTT. Translation gives CASSSQGAAPEKLFF. The gene calls are TRBV5-5 and TRBJ1-4; 8 positions agree with TRBD1. Germline trimming cut 3 bases from V and 8 bases from J; bases unmatched to any gene: 9. The CDR3 has 15 amino acids. Germline V gene data show CDR1 as SGHKS and CDR2 as YYEKEE (reference sequence).

The rearrangement uses TRBV3-1 and TRBJ2-7; 9 positions agree with TRBD1. CDR3 length: 15 residues. V shed 1 base and J 3 bases; nucleotides not matched to a gene: 4. Per the germline V gene, CDR1 is LGHDT and CDR2 is YNNKEL (reference sequence). CDR3 loop: CASSQGTGGYYEQYF. The CDR3 nucleotides are TGTGCCAGCAGCCAAGGTACAGGGGGCTACTACGAGCAGTACTTC.

The V gene is TRBV3-1, the J gene TRBJ2-4; perhaps TRBD2 as D (5 bases). V lost 1 base and J lost 8, with 15 bases in between. The CDR3 extends over 15 amino acids. CDR1 and CDR2 from the germline V gene are LGHDT and YNNKEL (reference sequence). The CDR3 sequence: CASSQVSGAVDIQYF. In nucleotides, the CDR3 is TGTGCCAGCAGCCAAGTAAGCGGCGCGGTCGACATTCAGTACTTC.

In this sample, this clonotype turned up many times. The junction departs from germline at one end; a sequencing error may be responsible. This sequence joins TRBV7-9 and TRBJ1-2; D is perhaps TRBD1 (5 bases). From germline, CDR1 is SEHNR and CDR2 FQNEAQ (reference sequence). The CDR3 has 12 amino acids. The CDR3 nucleotides are TGTGCCAGCAGCCACAACCTGGGGGAGAAGGGCTTC. Translation: CASSHNLGEKGF.

The V gene is TRBV12-3 or TRBV12-4, the J gene TRBJ1-1, with D hard to call. The CDR3 extends over 17 amino acids. V was trimmed by 1 base and J by 5 bases, leaving 20 bases between them. CDR3 loop: CASSLVYAFLERTEAFF. CDR3 DNA: TGTGCCAGCAGTTTAGTCTATGCGTTCCTAGAGAGAACTGAAGCTTTCTTT.

The chain joins TRBV9 to TRBJ1-2; weak D call: TRBD1 (5 bases). Trimming stripped 4 bases from V and 1 base from J, with 14 bases between. This CDR3 comprises 15 residues. Germline V gene data show CDR1 as SGDLS and CDR2 as YYNGEE. CDR3 amino acids: CASSPSGTINYGYTF. The CDR3 nucleotides read TGTGCCAGCAGCCCTAGTGGGACTATTAACTATGGCTACACCTTC.

This clonotype was seen a handful of times. The chain is built from TRBV28 and TRBJ1-5; weak D call: TRBD1 (6 bases). Trimming took 7 bases from V and 2 from J, leaving 18 bases between them. Germline CDR1 and CDR2: MDHEN and SYDVKM. The CDR3 runs to 16 residues. The CDR3 DNA is TGTGCCAGCACCCCAGGGGTACGGGGAGGCAATCAGCCCCAGCATTTT. Its protein product is CASTPGVRGGNQPQHF.

This chain uses TRBV6-6 with TRBJ2-3; D gene uncertain. V was shortened by 0 bases and J by 7 bases, with 8 bases between the two germline ends. The CDR3 length is 13 residues. Looked up from germline, CDR1 is MNHNY and CDR2 is SVGAGI (reference sequence). The CDR3 reads CASSYSLVNTQYF. CDR3 bases: TGTGCCAGCAGTTACTCCCTGGTTAATACGCAGTATTTT.

This clonotype was seen many times. This sequence joins TRBV16 and TRBJ1-2; a possible D gene is TRBD1 (6 bases). Germline CDR1 reads KGHSY; CDR2 reads FQNENV. V was cut by 7 bases and J by 0 bases, with 9 bases left in between. The CDR3 has 13 amino acids. CDR3: CASTRTANYGYTF. The CDR3 region has the DNA TGTGCCAGCACCCGGACAGCTAACTATGGCTACACCTTC.

Many counts were recorded for this clonotype. The chain employs TRBV27 and TRBJ2-1; TRBD2 matches at 11 bases. Trimming cost V 5 bases and J 1 base; bases outside gene matches: 7. Germline CDR1 MNHEY, CDR2 SMNVEV (reference sequence). There are 17 residues in the CDR3. CDR3 sequence (DNA): TGTGCCAGCAGTCGCATAGCGGGAGGGTTTTCCTACAATGAGCAGTTCTTC. Its protein is CASSRIAGGFSYNEQFF.

This clonotype was detected only a few times. At one of its ends the junction is not consistent with the germline gene, which may arise from a read error. This chain joins TRBV7-8 and TRBJ2-5; D remains ambiguous. The CDR3 contains 15 residues. Germline-derived CDR1 and CDR2 are SGHVS and FQNEAQ. CDR3: CASSLAGSRQETQYF. The CDR3 DNA reads as TGTGCCAGCAGTTTAGCCGGGTCGAGGCAAGAGACCCAGTACTTC.

CDR3 protein: CSVDSSGSSYNEQFF. In nucleotides, the CDR3 is TGCAGCGTTGACTCTAGCGGCAGCTCCTACAATGAGCAGTTCTTC. The gene calls are TRBV29-1 and TRBJ2-1, with 7 positions matching TRBD2. V trimming: 3 bases; J trimming: 0 bases; junction bases outside the gene matches: 5. The germline gives CDR1 SQVTM, CDR2 ANQGSEA. CDR3 size: 15 residues.

This clonotype was seen at least ten times. The chain has TRBV20-1 and TRBJ2-3; D may be TRBD1 (5 bases). V was trimmed by 4 bases and J by 3 bases, leaving 11 bases between them. The germline gives CDR1 DFQATT, CDR2 SNEGSKA (reference sequence). The CDR3 is made up of 13 amino acids. CDR3 amino acids: CSANTGLTDTQYF. CDR3 nucleotide sequence: TGCAGTGCTAACACAGGATTGACAGATACGCAGTATTTT.

V and J are TRBV4-1 and TRBJ2-7; D is tentatively TRBD1 or TRBD2 (6 bases each). The germline V gene has CDR1 MGHRA and CDR2 YSYEKL. Trimming left V 5 bases short and J 0 bases short, with 17 bases between. The CDR3 length is 16 residues. CDR3 protein: CASSEEPGAYSYEQYF. CDR3 sequence (DNA): TGCGCCAGCAGCGAGGAGCCGGGGGCCTACTCCTACGAGCAGTACTTC.

The V call is TRBV15, the J call TRBJ2-5; D is perhaps TRBD1 or TRBD2 (5 bases each). V was shortened by 4 bases and J by 2 bases, with 11 bases between the two germline ends. CDR1 is LNHNV and CDR2 is YYDKDF in the germline V gene (reference sequence). The CDR3 runs to 14 residues. CDR3 nucleotide sequence: TGTGCCACCAGCACGGGAAGACAGCAAGAGACCCAGTACTTC. Its protein is CATSTGRQQETQYF. Complete variable domain (other parts from reference TRBV15 and TRBJ2-5): DAMVIQNPRYQVTQFGKPVTLSCSQTLNHNVMYWYQQKSSQAPKLLFHYYDKDFNNEADTPDNFQSRRPNTSFCFLDIRSPGLGDTAMYLCATSTGRQQETQYFGPGTRLLVL.